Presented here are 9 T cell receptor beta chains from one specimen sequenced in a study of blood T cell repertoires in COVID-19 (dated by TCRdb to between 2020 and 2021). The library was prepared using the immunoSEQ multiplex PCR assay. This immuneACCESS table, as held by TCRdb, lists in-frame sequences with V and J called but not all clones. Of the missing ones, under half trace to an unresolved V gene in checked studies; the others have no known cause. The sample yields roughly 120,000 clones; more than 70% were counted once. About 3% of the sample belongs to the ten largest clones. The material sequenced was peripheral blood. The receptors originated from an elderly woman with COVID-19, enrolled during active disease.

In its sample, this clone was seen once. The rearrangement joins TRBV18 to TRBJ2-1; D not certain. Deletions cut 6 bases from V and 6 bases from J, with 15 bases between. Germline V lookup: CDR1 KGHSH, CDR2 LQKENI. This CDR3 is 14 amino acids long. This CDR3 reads CASSPTASFNEQFF. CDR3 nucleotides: TGTGCCAGCTCCCCAACAGCCAGTTTCAATGAGCAGTTCTTC.

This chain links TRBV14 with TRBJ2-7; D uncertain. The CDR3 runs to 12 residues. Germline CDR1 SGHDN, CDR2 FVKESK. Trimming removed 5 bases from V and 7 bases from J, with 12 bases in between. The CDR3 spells CASSSSYREQYF. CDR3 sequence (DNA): TGTGCCAGCAGCTCCTCGTATCGGGAGCAGTACTTC.

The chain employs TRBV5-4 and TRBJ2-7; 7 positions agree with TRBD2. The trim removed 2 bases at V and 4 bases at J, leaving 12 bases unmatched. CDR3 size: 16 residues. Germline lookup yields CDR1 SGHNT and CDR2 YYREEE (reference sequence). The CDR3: CASSLDGTTLLYEQYF. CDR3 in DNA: TGTGCCAGCAGCTTAGATGGGACTACCCTTCTGTACGAGCAGTACTTC.

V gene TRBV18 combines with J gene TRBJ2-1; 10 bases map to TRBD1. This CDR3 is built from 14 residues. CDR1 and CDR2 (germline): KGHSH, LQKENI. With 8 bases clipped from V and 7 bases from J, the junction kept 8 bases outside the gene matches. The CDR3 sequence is CASIGQGEGNEQFF. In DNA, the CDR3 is TGTGCCAGCATTGGACAGGGGGAAGGGAATGAGCAGTTCTTC. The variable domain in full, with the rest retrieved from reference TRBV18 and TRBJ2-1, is NAGVMQNPRHLVRRRGQEARLRCSPMKGHSHVYWYRQLPEEGLKFMVYLQKENIIDESGMPKERFSAEFPKEGPSILRIQQVVRGDSAAYFCASIGQGEGNEQFFGPGTRLTVL.

The CDR3 is CASSPPMDITGEKLFF. CDR3 in DNA: TGTGCCAGCTCACCACCGATGGACATCACAGGGGAAAAACTGTTTTTT. The chain uses TRBV18 and TRBJ1-4, with D perhaps matching TRBD1 (6 bases). V was cut by 0 bases and J by 8 bases, with 16 bases left in between. Germline V gene sequence: CDR1 KGHSH, CDR2 LQKENI. There are 16 residues in the CDR3.

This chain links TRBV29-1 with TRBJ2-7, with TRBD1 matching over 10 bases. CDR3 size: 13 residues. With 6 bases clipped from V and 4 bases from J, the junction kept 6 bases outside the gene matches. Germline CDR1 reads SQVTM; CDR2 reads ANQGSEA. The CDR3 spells CSVVGQGGYEQYF. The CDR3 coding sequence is TGCAGCGTCGTTGGACAGGGGGGATACGAGCAGTACTTC.

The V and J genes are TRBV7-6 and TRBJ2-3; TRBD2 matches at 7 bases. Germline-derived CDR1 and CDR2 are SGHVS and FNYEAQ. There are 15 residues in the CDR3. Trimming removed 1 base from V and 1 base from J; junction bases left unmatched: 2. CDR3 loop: CASSLVREGTDTQYF. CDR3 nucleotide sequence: TGTGCCAGCAGCTTAGTACGGGAGGGCACAGATACGCAGTATTTT.

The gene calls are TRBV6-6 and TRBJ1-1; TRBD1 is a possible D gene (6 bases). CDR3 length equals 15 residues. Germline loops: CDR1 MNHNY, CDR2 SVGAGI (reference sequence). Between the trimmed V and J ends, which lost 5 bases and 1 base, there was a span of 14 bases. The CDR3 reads CASSPTPGQNTEAFF. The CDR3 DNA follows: TGTGCCAGCAGTCCCACCCCGGGACAGAACACTGAAGCTTTCTTT.

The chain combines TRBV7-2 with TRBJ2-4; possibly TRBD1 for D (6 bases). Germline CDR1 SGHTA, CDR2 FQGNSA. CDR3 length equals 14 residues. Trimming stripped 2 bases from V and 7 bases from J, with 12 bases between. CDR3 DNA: TGTGCCAGCAGCTTAAGGGTTCAGGGGAACATTCAGTACTTC. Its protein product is CASSLRVQGNIQYF.